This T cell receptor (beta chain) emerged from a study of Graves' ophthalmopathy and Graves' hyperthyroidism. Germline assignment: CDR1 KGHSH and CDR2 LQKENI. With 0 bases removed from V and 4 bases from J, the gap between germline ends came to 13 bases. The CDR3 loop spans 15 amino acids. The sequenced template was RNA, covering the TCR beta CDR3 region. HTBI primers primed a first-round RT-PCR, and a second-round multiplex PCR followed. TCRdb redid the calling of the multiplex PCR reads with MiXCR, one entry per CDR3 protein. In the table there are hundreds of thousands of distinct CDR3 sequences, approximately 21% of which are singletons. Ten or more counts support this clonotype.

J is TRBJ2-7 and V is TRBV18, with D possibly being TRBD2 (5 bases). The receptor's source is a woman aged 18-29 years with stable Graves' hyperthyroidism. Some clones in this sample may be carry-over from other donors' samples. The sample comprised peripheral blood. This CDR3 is CASSPPLGSGYEQYF. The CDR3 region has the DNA TGTGCCAGCTCACCACCGTTGGGGTCGGGGTACGAGCAGTACTTC.